This TCR beta chain was documented in a study of blood T cell repertoires in COVID-19. Looking at the study overall: The samples span acute and convalescent COVID-19 from the United States, Italy and Spain.

In terms of age and location, participants ranged from roughly 18 to 100 years and lived in approximately 24 US areas. Participants reported their clinical history, and cohort assignment relied on those reports. Germline-derived CDR1 and CDR2 are SGHDT and YYEEEE. The CDR3 has 19 residues. J lost 0 bases, V lost 2 bases, and 9 bases had no gene match. In the authors' methods: How many nucleated cells were present was estimated from reference gene primer amplification. The data were produced by immunoSEQ multiplex PCR, yet TCRdb's version contains in-frame clones alone and is incomplete. Clone size and V and J calls were adopted from that table, with D and trimming inferred from the DNA. The sample includes 200,000 to 250,000 clones, around 80% of them seen just once.

The chain employs TRBV5-6 and TRBJ2-1, with 12 bases fitting TRBD2. The clonotype was recovered from a man in his sixties who had recovered from COVID-19. The sequenced material came from PBMCs or T cells enriched from blood (not recorded which). The CDR3 reads CASSFALAGGSNSYNEQFF. The CDR3 nucleotides are TGTGCCAGCAGCTTTGCACTAGCGGGGGGCTCCAACTCCTACAATGAGCAGTTCTTC.